Reported below is one T cell receptor beta chain. Its antigen remains unknown. The sample is drawn from a study of cytomegalovirus exposure and HLA in healthy donors. PCR amplification relied on 60 Vbeta primers (plus 13 Jbeta primers). Libraries were prepared by immunoSEQ multiplex PCR; TCRdb keeps only in-frame clonotypes and omits some of them. The table lists some 220,000 clones, around nine tenths of them singletons, with more than 0.8% in the top ten. V was clipped by 2 bases and J by 4 bases, with 8 bases between them. This CDR3 has 13 residues. CDR1 SNHLY and CDR2 FYNNEI come from the germline V gene. Study observations and caveats: Likely technical artifact: a cluster of highly shared sequence variants. Most TCR sequences proved rare, with some public TCRs found in many donors.

The gene calls are TRBV2 and TRBJ1-2, with a possible D match to TRBD1 (5 bases). Sample: PBMCs. The receptor was derived from a woman aged 18-29 years in good health and CMV-seronegative. The CDR3 region is CASSEHRLYGYTF. DNA for the CDR3: TGTGCCAGCAGTGAACACAGGCTCTATGGCTACACCTTC.